This T cell receptor (beta chain) comes out of a study of sequential checkpoint blockade in melanoma. Overall study context: Patients were randomized 1:1 to nivolumab-then-ipilimumab or ipilimumab-then-nivolumab first-line. DNA from 70 to 95 pretreatment tumor samples underwent TCRβ immunosequencing. About two dozen patients had tumor biopsies before treatment and at week 13.

TCRdb keeps only in-frame clones here, not all; method: immunoSEQ multiplex PCR. The data contain some 18,000 clones, about 26% of them singletons. Treatment here: randomized to nivolumab then ipilimumab (arm A) or the reverse (arm B). A few counts support this clone. As yet, its antigen is unknown. Study conclusions and caveats: Tumor T-cell fraction and clonality correlated with PD-L1 and CD8+ counts.

Sequencing was performed on tumor tissue (inferred from file names), taken from a patient given nivolumab and ipilimumab in sequence. This TCR was sampled from a human donor with melanoma.

The CDR3, as DNA: TGTGCCAGCAGCCCAGCGGGAGGGAGGGCTTACGAGCAGTACTTC. Its translation: CASSPAGGRAYEQYF. The chain uses TRBV11-3 and TRBJ2-7, with 10 bases lining up with TRBD2. Germline trimming cut 5 bases from V and 4 bases from J; bases unmatched to any gene: 8. CDR1 SGHNT and CDR2 YENEEA come from the germline V gene. This CDR3 region has 15 residues.